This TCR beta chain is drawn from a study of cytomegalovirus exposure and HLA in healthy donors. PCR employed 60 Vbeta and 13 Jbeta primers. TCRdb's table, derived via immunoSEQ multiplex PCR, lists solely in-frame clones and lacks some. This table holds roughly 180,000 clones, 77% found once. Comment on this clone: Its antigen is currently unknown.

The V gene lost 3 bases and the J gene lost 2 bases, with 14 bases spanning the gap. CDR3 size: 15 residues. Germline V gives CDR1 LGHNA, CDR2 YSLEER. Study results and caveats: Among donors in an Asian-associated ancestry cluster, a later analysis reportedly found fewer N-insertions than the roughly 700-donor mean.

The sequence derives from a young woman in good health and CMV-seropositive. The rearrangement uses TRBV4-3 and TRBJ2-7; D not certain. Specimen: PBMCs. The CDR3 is CASSQGSKNPYEQYF. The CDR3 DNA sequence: TGCGCCAGCAGCCAGGGCAGTAAGAACCCCTACGAGCAGTACTTC.